The 3 T cell receptor beta chains below all came from one sample that was sequenced in a study of cytomegalovirus exposure and HLA in healthy donors. The PCR used 60 Vbeta and 13 Jbeta primers. Assay used: immunoSEQ multiplex PCR; TCRdb lists only in-frame clones, some missing. The sample carries 150,000 or so clones, 60% to 80% recorded once. Sample: PBMCs. The source of these receptors is a woman aged 50 to 60 in good health and CMV-seropositive.

This chain uses TRBV2 with TRBJ1-1; D ambiguous. Germline V gene lookup returns CDR1 SNHLY and CDR2 FYNNEI. Trimming pared 0 bases from V and 4 bases from J, leaving 12 bases between. The CDR3 is 15 residues long. CDR3 loop: CASSEAQAGSTEAFF. CDR3 nucleotide sequence: TGTGCCAGCAGTGAAGCGCAGGCAGGATCCACTGAAGCTTTCTTT.

In regard to this clone: Germline is not matched at one junction end, which may reflect a read error. This CDR3 is also generated by other DNA sequences in the sample. CDR3 residues: CASSQGQGAGQPQHF. The CDR3 nucleotides read TGCGCCAGCAGTCAAGGACAGGGGGCAGGTCAGCCCCAGCATTTT. V usage is TRBV4-1 and J usage is TRBJ1-5, with 11 nucleotides matching TRBD1. The length of the CDR3 is 15 residues. CDR1 is MGHRA, CDR2 YSYEKL, per germline.

The chain is built from TRBV28 and TRBJ1-5; D may be TRBD1 (5 bases). V lost 6 bases to trimming and J lost 6 bases, with 24 bases between them. Germline assignment: CDR1 MDHEN and CDR2 SYDVKM. This CDR3 is 17 amino acids long. In nucleotides, the CDR3 is TGTGCCAGCAGCCGATACGGATCAGGGTATAGCGGTCAGCCCCAGCATTTT. Translated, it gives CASSRYGSGYSGQPQHF.